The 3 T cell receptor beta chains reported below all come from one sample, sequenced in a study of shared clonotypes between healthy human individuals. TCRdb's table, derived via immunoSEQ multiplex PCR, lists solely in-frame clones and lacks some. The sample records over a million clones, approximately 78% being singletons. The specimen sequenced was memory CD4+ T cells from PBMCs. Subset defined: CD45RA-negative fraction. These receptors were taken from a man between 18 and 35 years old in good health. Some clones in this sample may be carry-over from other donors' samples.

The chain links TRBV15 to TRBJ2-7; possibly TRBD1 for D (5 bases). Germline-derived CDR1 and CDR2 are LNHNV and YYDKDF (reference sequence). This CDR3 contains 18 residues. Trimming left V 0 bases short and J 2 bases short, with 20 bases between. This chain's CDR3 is CATSRDRVSAGLTYEQYF. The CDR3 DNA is TGTGCCACCAGCAGAGATCGCGTTTCCGCAGGGCTCACCTACGAGCAGTACTTC.

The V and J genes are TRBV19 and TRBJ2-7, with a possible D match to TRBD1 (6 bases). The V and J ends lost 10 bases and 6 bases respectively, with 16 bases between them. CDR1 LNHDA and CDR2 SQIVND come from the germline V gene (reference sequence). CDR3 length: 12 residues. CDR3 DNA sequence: TGTGCCACTGGAACAGGGTCTAGCGAGCAGTACTTC. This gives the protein CATGTGSSEQYF. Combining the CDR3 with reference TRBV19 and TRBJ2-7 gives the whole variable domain DGGITQSPKYLFRKEGQNVTLSCEQNLNHDAMYWYRQDPGQGLRLIYYSQIVNDFQKGDIAEGYSVSREKKESFPLTVTSAQKNPTAFYLCATGTGSSEQYFGPGTRLTVT.

The CDR3 loop is CASSLAPRDGYTF. CDR3 bases: TGTGCCAGCAGTTTAGCCCCCAGGGATGGCTACACCTTC. The gene calls are TRBV28 and TRBJ1-2; D perhaps matches TRBD1 (5 bases). Per germline, CDR1 MDHEN and CDR2 SYDVKM. V was shortened by 2 bases and J by 6 bases, with 10 bases between the two germline ends. The CDR3 extends over 13 amino acids.